Below are 20 T cell receptor beta chains sequenced from a single sample in a study of cytomegalovirus exposure and HLA in healthy donors. PCR employed 60 Vbeta and 13 Jbeta primers. Profiling relied on immunoSEQ multiplex PCR, and the TCRdb table lists in-frame clones only, not all of them. The sample consists of some 100,000 clones, about four fifths of them appearing once. Sample: PBMCs. The receptors were sampled from a woman aged 70-85 years in good health and CMV-seropositive.

The chain couples TRBV5-6 to TRBJ2-7, with TRBD1 matching over 8 bases. V shed 4 bases, J shed 5 bases, and the junction held 8 bases outside the gene matches. The germline CDR1 and CDR2 sequences are SGHDT and YYEEEE. The CDR3 sequence is 14 residues long. CDR3 DNA: TGTGCCAGCAGCCCCGGGACAGGCCGAAACGAGCAGTACTTC. Protein sequence: CASSPGTGRNEQYF.

V gene TRBV19 combines with J gene TRBJ1-2; 9 bases fit TRBD1. This CDR3 has 15 amino acids. In germline, CDR1 is LNHDA, CDR2 SQIVND (reference sequence). V gave up 3 bases and J gave up 3 bases; unmatched junction bases: 5. Here the CDR3 reads CASSIRDRDDYGYTF. In nucleotides, the CDR3 is TGTGCCAGTAGTATCCGGGACAGGGACGACTATGGCTACACCTTC.

V usage is TRBV28 and J usage is TRBJ2-7, with TRBD2 matching 15 bases. This CDR3 spans 15 amino acids. V lost 6 bases and J lost 7; bases outside the gene matches: 7. CDR1 and CDR2 (germline): MDHEN, SYDVKM. The CDR3, as DNA: TGTGCCAGCAGGGGACTAGCGGGAGGCGCGAGGGAGCAGTACTTC. Its translation: CASRGLAGGAREQYF.

The gene calls are TRBV27 and TRBJ1-5; D is unclear. This CDR3 spans 13 amino acids. V lost 5 bases, J lost 7 bases, and 12 bases lay in between. CDR1 MNHEY and CDR2 SMNVEV come from the germline V gene (reference sequence). In DNA, the CDR3 is TGTGCCAGCAGTGCCCTCTGGGCGCAGCCCCAGCATTTT. Protein: CASSALWAQPQHF.

This chain uses TRBV9 with TRBJ2-1, with D maybe TRBD1 (6 bases). Trimming stripped 0 bases from V and 6 bases from J, with 13 bases between. The CDR3 consists of 15 residues. Germline CDR1 reads SGDLS; CDR2 reads YYNGEE. The CDR3 DNA is TGTGCCAGCAGCGTAGCCCCGGTGGGGGCCAATGAGCAGTTCTTC. As protein: CASSVAPVGANEQFF.

This clone has a handful of counts. The chain has TRBV9 and TRBJ2-1, with 11 bases fitting TRBD2. The CDR3 is 17 amino acids. Trimming removed 3 bases from V and 5 bases from J; junction bases left unmatched: 10. The V gene's germline CDR1 is SGDLS and CDR2 YYNGEE. CDR3 nucleotides: TGTGCCAGCAGCGCGGACAGACCGGGACTAGCGGACAATGAGCAGTTCTTC. Translation gives CASSADRPGLADNEQFF.

The DNA of the CDR3 is TGTGCCTGGAGTACCGAGGCCGGGTACAATGAGCAGTTCTTC. It yields the protein CAWSTEAGYNEQFF. The rearrangement links TRBV30 to TRBJ2-1; D is undetermined. CDR3 length equals 14 residues. V shed 2 bases and J shed 4 bases, with 12 bases lying between them. In germline, CDR1 is GTSNPN, CDR2 SVGIG (reference sequence).

The V gene is TRBV6-6, the J gene TRBJ2-1; the match to TRBD1 covers 8 bases. From germline, CDR1 is MNHNY and CDR2 SVGAGI (reference sequence). With 6 bases clipped from V and 8 bases from J, the junction kept 6 bases outside the gene matches. The CDR3 is 13 amino acids. Here the CDR3 DNA reads TGTGCCAGCAGACGATCAGGGGGCGATGAGCAGTTCTTC. It encodes CASRRSGGDEQFF.

The J gene is TRBJ2-3, the V gene TRBV4-3; 10 nucleotides line up with TRBD1. The length of the CDR3 is 19 residues. J gave up 2 bases and V 6 bases, and 17 bases lay outside the gene matches. The V gene's germline CDR1 is LGHNA and CDR2 YSLEER. Here the CDR3 reads CASSPLRDRGILPTDTQYF. The CDR3 DNA follows: TGCGCCAGCAGTCCCCTCCGGGACAGGGGTATCTTACCCACAGATACGCAGTATTTT.

The chain combines TRBV28 with TRBJ2-1, with TRBD2 matching 12 bases. Trimming cost V 8 bases and J 7 bases; bases outside gene matches: 12. Germline V gene data show CDR1 as MDHEN and CDR2 as SYDVKM. This CDR3 is 16 amino acids long. The DNA of the CDR3 is TGTGCCAGCCCCCCTAGGGCTAGCGGGGGGGCAAATGAGCAGTTCTTC. Translating it yields CASPPRASGGANEQFF.

In its sample, this clone was seen a few times. The V and J genes are TRBV6-5 and TRBJ2-7; 10 bases match TRBD1. This CDR3 is 15 amino acids long. Germline loops: CDR1 MNHEY, CDR2 SVGAGI. The V and J ends lost 0 bases and 3 bases, in that order; junction bases with no gene match: 2. The CDR3: CASSYSWTGGYEQYF. The CDR3 DNA reads TGTGCCAGCAGTTACTCGTGGACAGGGGGCTACGAGCAGTACTTC.

The V gene is TRBV19, the J gene TRBJ2-7; TRBD1 matches 12 bases. Germline V gene data show CDR1 as LNHDA and CDR2 as SQIVND (reference sequence). V shed 2 bases and J 4 bases; nucleotides not matched to a gene: 6. The CDR3 is 16 amino acids. CDR3 bases: TGTGCCAGTAGTATAAGGGGACAGGGGGCCCGATACGAGCAGTACTTC. Its protein is CASSIRGQGARYEQYF.

This clone is hyperexpanded (1% or more) in the sample. The chain uses TRBV7-6 and TRBJ2-5; TRBD1 matches 9 bases. The trim removed 5 bases at V and 3 bases at J, leaving 4 bases unmatched. Germline V gene lookup returns CDR1 SGHVS and CDR2 FNYEAQ. The CDR3 has 14 amino acids. CDR3 protein: CASSPWTGEETQYF. The CDR3 DNA is TGTGCCAGCAGCCCTTGGACAGGGGAAGAGACCCAGTACTTC. The variable domain in full, with the rest retrieved from reference TRBV7-6 and TRBJ2-5, is GAGVSQSPRYKVTKRGQDVALRCDPISGHVSLYWYRQALGQGPEFLTYFNYEAQQDKSGLPNDRFSAERPEGSISTLTIQRTEQRDSAMYRCASSPWTGEETQYFGPGTRLLVL.

This clone is a singleton in its sample. V and J are TRBV6-5 and TRBJ1-2; 9 bases are a match to TRBD1. CDR3 length equals 14 residues. J was trimmed by 5 bases and V by 5 bases; bases with no gene match: 6. Germline V gene data show CDR1 as MNHEY and CDR2 as SVGAGI. This CDR3 reads CASSPGTGIYGYTF. The CDR3 nucleotides are TGTGCCAGCAGTCCCGGGACAGGGATTTATGGCTACACCTTC.

To note about this clone: Relative to the germline gene, one junction end is altered; a read error may explain this. The chain has TRBV6-1 and TRBJ1-6, with TRBD1 matching over 7 bases. Germline V gene data show CDR1 as MNHNS and CDR2 as SASEGT. This CDR3 contains 15 residues. In DNA, the CDR3 is TGTGCCGGCAGTGAAAGATGGGACAGCAATTCACCCCTCCACTTT. As protein: CAGSERWDSNSPLHF.

This chain uses TRBV10-2 with TRBJ2-3; TRBD1 is a possible D gene (6 bases). Germline loops: CDR1 WSHSY, CDR2 SAAADI. The CDR3 has 14 amino acids. Trimming pared 5 bases from V and 5 bases from J, leaving 14 bases between. The CDR3 DNA sequence: TGCGCCAGCAGTTTGGCAGGGGTTGGAGATACGCAGTATTTT. Encoded protein: CASSLAGVGDTQYF.

For this clone: A read error may produce the germline difference seen at one junction end. This sample also contains other DNA sequences that code for the same CDR3. The chain uses TRBV7-7 and TRBJ2-3; tentative D call: TRBD2 (5 bases). From germline, CDR1 is SSHAT and CDR2 FNYEAQ (reference sequence). There are 15 residues in the CDR3. CDR3 in DNA: TGTGCTAGCAGCTTAGGAACTAGTGGCACAGATACGCAGTATTTT. Its protein product is CASSLGTSGTDTQYF.

This sequence joins TRBV6-1 and TRBJ2-1; 9 bases align to TRBD1. This CDR3 is 15 amino acids long. J gave up 8 bases and V 5 bases, and 10 bases lay outside the gene matches. From germline, CDR1 is MNHNS and CDR2 SASEGT. CDR3 region: CASSPGTGNRDEQFF. DNA for the CDR3: TGTGCCAGCAGTCCCGGGACAGGGAATAGGGATGAGCAGTTCTTC.

The V call is TRBV10-1, the J call TRBJ1-2, with 7 bases that match TRBD1. The V segment lost 3 bases and the J segment 4 bases; nucleotides outside the gene matches: 11. The CDR3 covers 16 residues. CDR1 is WNHNN, CDR2 SYGVQD, per germline (reference sequence). CDR3 region: CASSEGRDRFFYGYTF. Here the CDR3 DNA reads TGCGCCAGCAGTGAAGGACGGGACAGATTTTTCTATGGCTACACCTTC.

The chain recombines TRBV2 with TRBJ2-3; D perhaps matches TRBD1 (5 bases). V gave up 6 bases and J gave up 10 bases, with 23 bases separating them. The CDR3 is 15 amino acids. Germline V CDR1 and CDR2: SNHLY, FYNNEI. CDR3 sequence (DNA): TGTGCCAGCAGCCTCGACACGGACATAAGGAAGTCGCAGTATTTT. As protein: CASSLDTDIRKSQYF.